This TCR beta chain was recovered during a study of blood T cell repertoires in COVID-19. The CDR3 consists of 14 residues. Germline V CDR1 and CDR2: WNHNN, SYGVQD (reference sequence). V was clipped by 3 bases and J by 2 bases, with 10 bases between them. Using immunoSEQ multiplex PCR, the repertoire was profiled, and TCRdb retains in-frame clones only, with some absent. The data hold 80,000 or so clones, with 88% observed a single time. The receptor comes from a human donor in a cohort sampled during active COVID-19. V is TRBV10-1 and J is TRBJ2-5, with D maybe TRBD1 (6 bases). Sequenced input: peripheral blood. CDR3 bases: TGCGCCAGCAGTGACGGACAGCTTCAAGAGACCCAGTACTTC. It translates to CASSDGQLQETQYF.